This section outlines one T cell receptor (beta chain) sequence together with its context. Its target is not known. It was cDNA, reverse transcribed from extracted RNA, that served as the sequencing template. The table came from immunoSEQ multiplex PCR; TCRdb's copy has only in-frame clones and leaves some out. Among approximately 210,000 clones listed, about three fifths were seen once. CDR3 length: 13 residues. Unmatched junction bases numbered 8, after V lost 4 bases and J lost 6 bases. The germline V gene has CDR1 SQVTM and CDR2 ANQGSEA. The data are from a study of CD8+ T cells in alopecia areata. Whole-study context: Treated patients received oral tofacitinib, 5 to 10 mg twice daily. Study-wide points: There were many expanded lesional clones persisting in scalp and blood during tofacitinib. TCRs were shared less clearly across patients than in mice, possibly for HLA-related reasons.

Treatment meaning: oral pan-JAK inhibitor, 5-10 mg twice daily. Material: CD4+ T cells sorted from blood, obtained at week 24, from a patient treated with tofacitinib. The clonotype comes from a human donor with alopecia areata. The chain combines TRBV29-1 with TRBJ1-1, with TRBD1 identical over 7 bases. CDR3 in amino acids: CSVGFQGGAEAFF. The CDR3, as DNA: TGCAGCGTTGGTTTCCAGGGGGGTGCTGAAGCTTTCTTT.